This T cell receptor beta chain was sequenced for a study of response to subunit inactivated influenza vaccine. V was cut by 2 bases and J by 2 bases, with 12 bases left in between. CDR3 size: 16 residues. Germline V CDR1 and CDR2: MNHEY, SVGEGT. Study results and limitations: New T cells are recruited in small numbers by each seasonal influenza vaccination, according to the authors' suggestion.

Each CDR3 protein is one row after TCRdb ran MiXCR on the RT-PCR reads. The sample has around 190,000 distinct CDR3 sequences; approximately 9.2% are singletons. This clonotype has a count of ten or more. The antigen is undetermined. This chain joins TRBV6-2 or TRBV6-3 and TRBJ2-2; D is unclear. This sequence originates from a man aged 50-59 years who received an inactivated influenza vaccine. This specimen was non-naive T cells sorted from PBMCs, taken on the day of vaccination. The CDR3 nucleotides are TGTGCCAGCAGTTACACGCGTCGGGTTAACACCGGGGAGCTGTTTTTT. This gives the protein CASSYTRRVNTGELFF.